One and the same sample provided the 23 T cell receptor beta chains below, sequenced in a study of T cell repertoires in cytomegalovirus infection (dated by TCRdb to the late 2010s). The run used an Illumina HiSeq 1500. The public reads were reprocessed in TCRdb via fastp at Q25 and MiXCR, keeping in-frame beta chains. CDR3 protein sequences are deduplicated, and each keeps its most common genes and DNA. Within this sample are 150,000 or so distinct CDR3 sequences, with about 15% of them counted one time only. Roughly a sixth of the sample comes from the top ten. Sequencing input: CD8+ T cells from PBMCs. The receptors were sampled from a human donor in good health (CMV status not recorded). Some clones in this sample may be carry-over from other donors' samples.

This clonotype was recorded a few times. The junction differs from germline at one of its ends, possibly a read error. The chain employs TRBV29-1 and TRBJ2-7; the match to TRBD1 covers 9 bases. CDR3 length: 15 residues. Germline-derived CDR1 and CDR2 are SQVTM and ANQGSEA. The CDR3 DNA is TGCAGCGTAGAAGGCCCGGACAGGGGTTCGTACGAGCAGTACTTC. This sequence encodes CSVEGPDRGSYEQYF.

J is TRBJ1-5 and V is TRBV20-1; D might be TRBD1 (5 bases). V gave up 0 bases and J gave up 7 bases, with 7 bases separating them. The length of the CDR3 is 12 residues. Germline CDR1 and CDR2: DFQATT and SNEGSKA (reference sequence). CDR3 in amino acids: CSARDSGQPQHF. The CDR3 DNA sequence: TGCAGTGCTAGAGATTCAGGGCAGCCCCAGCATTTT.

The V call is TRBV19, the J call TRBJ1-2, with a tentative D call TRBD1 (5 bases). Germline V gene lookup returns CDR1 LNHDA and CDR2 SQIVND (reference sequence). CDR3 length: 14 residues. V dropped 5 bases and J dropped 3 bases, with 13 bases sitting between them. The CDR3 bases are TGTGCCAGTAGTTCCAGGGTAAGGGACTATGGCTACACCTTC. This translates into CASSSRVRDYGYTF.

This clonotype turned up a few times. The rearrangement uses TRBV28 and TRBJ2-7; 8 nucleotides align to TRBD1. V lost 4 bases and J lost 0; bases outside the gene matches: 5. The CDR3 covers 15 residues. CDR1 is MDHEN and CDR2 is SYDVKM in the germline V gene. As DNA, the CDR3 is TGTGCCAGCAGTTGGAGGGACAGGAGCTCCTACGAGCAGTACTTC. Its translation is CASSWRDRSSYEQYF.

The rearrangement joins TRBV5-5 to TRBJ2-7; a possible D gene is TRBD2 (6 bases). The CDR3 is 15 residues long. Germline CDR1 is SGHKS and CDR2 is YYEKEE (reference sequence). Trimming stripped 4 bases from V and 2 bases from J, with 16 bases between. The CDR3 region is CASSPGRDWTYEQYF. The CDR3 region has the DNA TGTGCCAGCAGCCCCGGACGGGACTGGACCTACGAGCAGTACTTC.

This chain joins TRBV2 and TRBJ1-5; 10 bases map to TRBD1. The CDR3 is made up of 14 amino acids. With V trimmed by 7 bases and J by 3 bases, 3 bases remained unmatched. Germline CDR1 reads SNHLY; CDR2 reads FYNNEI. The CDR3 nucleotides read TGTGCCAGCAAAGGACAGGGGGACAATCAGCCCCAGCATTTT. Amino acid sequence: CASKGQGDNQPQHF.

This clonotype has a handful of counts. The V and J genes are TRBV19 and TRBJ2-1; D uncertain. The germline gives CDR1 LNHDA, CDR2 SQIVND (reference sequence). This CDR3 contains 17 residues. V was pared by 3 bases and J by 0 bases, with 15 bases between. The CDR3 loop is CASSMAVFASSYNEQFF. DNA for the CDR3: TGTGCCAGTAGTATGGCAGTTTTCGCCTCCTCCTACAATGAGCAGTTCTTC.

There are a few counts of this clonotype. The chain recombines TRBV28 with TRBJ1-1; 8 bases fit TRBD1. Germline-derived CDR1 and CDR2 are MDHEN and SYDVKM. CDR3 size: 14 residues. V lost 7 bases, J lost 4 bases, and 8 bases stayed unmatched. CDR3 bases: TGTGCCAGCAAACCGACAGGGGCTCTCACTGAAGCTTTCTTT. Translating gives CASKPTGALTEAFF.

The chain combines TRBV20-1 with TRBJ2-7, with TRBD2 identical over 10 bases. CDR1 is DFQATT and CDR2 is SNEGSKA in the germline V gene (reference sequence). Trimming cost V 3 bases and J 4 bases; bases outside gene matches: 15. This CDR3 spans 17 amino acids. The CDR3 here is CSARLGSGRGGYYEQYF. The CDR3 DNA reads as TGCAGTGCTAGGCTGGGGAGCGGGAGGGGAGGATATTACGAGCAGTACTTC.

For the CDR3, the DNA is TGTGCCAGCAGTTACTGGCCAGGGAGCTCCTACGAGCAGTACTTC. This translates into CASSYWPGSSYEQYF. The chain recombines TRBV6-5 with TRBJ2-7; D could derive from TRBD1 or TRBD2 (5 bases each). V lost 1 base and J lost 0, with 10 bases in between. There are 15 residues in the CDR3. Looked up from germline, CDR1 is MNHEY and CDR2 is SVGAGI.

J is TRBJ2-1 and V is TRBV5-6, with TRBD1 as a possible D gene (6 bases). Between the trimmed V and J ends, which lost 0 bases and 11 bases, there was a span of 9 bases. The length of the CDR3 is 12 residues. Germline-derived CDR1 and CDR2 are SGHDT and YYEEEE. CDR3 loop: CASSLEGHKQFF. The CDR3 DNA reads TGTGCCAGCAGCTTGGAGGGACATAAGCAGTTCTTC.

This clonotype came up a few times. The V and J genes are TRBV28 and TRBJ2-5; 7 nucleotides agree with TRBD2. Germline values: CDR1 MDHEN, CDR2 SYDVKM. CDR3 length: 14 residues. J lost 4 bases, V lost 3 bases, and 5 bases had no gene match. The CDR3 nucleotides are TGTGCCAGCAGTTTGGCGGGAGTGGGAGAGACCCAGTACTTC. Translation gives CASSLAGVGETQYF.

The V call is TRBV28, the J call TRBJ1-1; 7 positions match TRBD1. This CDR3 comprises 15 residues. Germline loops: CDR1 MDHEN, CDR2 SYDVKM. V dropped 5 bases and J dropped 4; count of bases not matched to a gene: 10. The CDR3 DNA sequence: TGTGCCAGCAGTGGGAGGGGGCCGGGTTTCACTGAAGCTTTCTTT. Its translation is CASSGRGPGFTEAFF.

This chain joins TRBV7-2 and TRBJ1-6, with 7 bases matching TRBD1. The CDR3 runs to 16 residues. CDR1 and CDR2 from the germline V gene are SGHTA and FQGNSA. With 3 bases clipped from V and 7 bases from J, the junction kept 9 bases outside the gene matches. CDR3 nucleotide sequence: TGTGCCAGCAGCTTCAATCCAGGGACAGAAAATTCACCCCTCCACTTT. Its translation: CASSFNPGTENSPLHF.

The chain joins TRBV11-3 to TRBJ2-2, with a tentative D call TRBD2 (5 bases). V was clipped by 5 bases and J by 1 base, with 14 bases between them. CDR1 is SGHNT, CDR2 YENEEA, per germline. The CDR3 runs to 16 residues. The CDR3 loop reads CASSPREGLNTGELFF. In DNA form, the CDR3 reads TGTGCCAGCAGCCCCCGGGAAGGGTTGAACACCGGGGAGCTGTTTTTT.

This clonotype turned up a few times. This sequence joins TRBV7-9 and TRBJ1-3; TRBD1 matches at 9 bases. Germline CDR1 reads SEHNR; CDR2 reads FQNEAQ (reference sequence). V was clipped by 5 bases and J by 2 bases; unmatched bases: 10. The CDR3 loop spans 17 amino acids. The CDR3 loop is CASSRRDRDGPGNTIYF. The CDR3 nucleotides read TGTGCCAGCAGCCGAAGGGACAGGGACGGACCTGGAAACACCATATATTTT.

This clonotype was counted between two and nine times. The rearrangement links TRBV5-1 to TRBJ2-1, with TRBD1 matching 8 bases. V was pared by 6 bases and J by 5 bases, with 1 base of the junction left unmatched. The CDR3 contains 12 residues. CDR1 SGHRS and CDR2 YFSETQ come from the germline V gene. CDR3 amino acids: CASTRGHNEQFF. The CDR3 DNA reads as TGCGCCAGCACCAGGGGGCACAATGAGCAGTTCTTC.

The gene calls are TRBV11-1 and TRBJ1-1; no reliable D call. The CDR3 runs to 14 residues. The germline gives CDR1 SGHAT, CDR2 FQDESV (reference sequence). Trimming pared 2 bases from V and 0 bases from J, leaving 7 bases between. In DNA form, the CDR3 reads TGTGCCAGCAGCTTACGGCAGCTGAACACTGAAGCTTTCTTT. It specifies CASSLRQLNTEAFF.

The sample holds a few counts of this clonotype. The gene calls are TRBV27 and TRBJ1-5, with 9 bases identical to TRBD1. The CDR3 length is 17 residues. V lost 1 base and J lost 0; bases outside the gene matches: 4. Germline CDR1 reads MNHEY; CDR2 reads SMNVEV (reference sequence). CDR3 in DNA: TGTGCCAGCAGTTTATATCCGGGACAGGGTAGCAATCAGCCCCAGCATTTT. It translates to CASSLYPGQGSNQPQHF.

This clonotype was counted a few times. The CDR3 here is CASSHFGGVAYEQYF. The DNA of the CDR3 is TGCGCCAGCAGTCACTTTGGGGGGGTAGCCTACGAGCAGTACTTC. The chain employs TRBV23-1 and TRBJ2-7, with 7 bases aligning to TRBD2. TRBV23-1 is an ORF, with its function uncertain. With 3 bases clipped from V and 2 bases from J, the junction kept 7 bases outside the gene matches. This CDR3 is 15 amino acids long.

The V and J genes are TRBV7-6 and TRBJ2-2; D is possibly TRBD1 or TRBD2 (5 bases each). CDR3 length: 17 amino acids. Per the germline V gene, CDR1 is SGHVS and CDR2 is FNYEAQ. Deletions cut 5 bases from V and 1 base from J, with 17 bases between. The CDR3 coding sequence is TGTGCCAGCAGCCATCCACGGGCAGGGAGGAACACCGGGGAGCTGTTTTTT. The encoded protein is CASSHPRAGRNTGELFF.

In this sample, this clonotype turned up a few times. The V call is TRBV4-1, the J call TRBJ2-2; D may be TRBD2 (6 bases). Deletions cut 4 bases from V and 0 bases from J, with 9 bases between. Germline V gene sequence: CDR1 MGHRA, CDR2 YSYEKL. This CDR3 is 15 amino acids long. Here the CDR3 reads CASSLAGSNTGELFF. CDR3 bases: TGCGCCAGCAGCCTGGCGGGGTCGAACACCGGGGAGCTGTTTTTT.

This clonotype was observed a handful of times. This chain joins TRBV2 and TRBJ1-5; D is perhaps TRBD1 (6 bases). The CDR3 extends over 16 amino acids. Trimming stripped 7 bases from V and 4 bases from J, with 20 bases between. From germline, CDR1 is SNHLY and CDR2 FYNNEI. In DNA, the CDR3 is TGTGCCAGCATCCAGGGGTGGGGAGGACGGAATCAGCCCCAGCATTTT. Translating it yields CASIQGWGGRNQPQHF.